The present TCR beta chain was sequenced within a study of identical twins. V was shortened by 3 bases and J by 12 bases, with 17 bases between the two germline ends. The germline V gene has CDR1 ENHRY and CDR2 SYGVKD. CDR3 size: 13 residues. Unique molecular identifiers were present on the cDNA, and a universal primer site came from template switching. From the 5' RACE reads, TCRdb called clonotypes with MiXCR, one entry per CDR3 protein. The sample has more than 1.5 million distinct CDR3 sequences, about 32% seen once. The sequence was collected from a newborn girl in good health. Sequenced sample: cord blood. The V call is TRBV10-3, the J call TRBJ1-1; D may be TRBD1 (6 bases). The CDR3 region is CAISEEGGGFSFF. CDR3 nucleotides: TGTGCCATCAGTGAAGAGGGGGGTGGGTTTTCTTTCTTT.